This T cell receptor beta chain was profiled in a study of tumor-infiltrating lymphocytes in oesophageal squamous cell carcinoma. One entry per CDR3 protein, called by TCRdb with MiXCR from the PCR reads. Of roughly 9,000 distinct CDR3 sequences in the sample, 66% were seen once. The V end was cut by 3 bases, the J end by 6 bases, with 18 bases between. Germline V CDR1 and CDR2: SGHVS, FNYEAQ. The CDR3 is 17 amino acids. This sequence was found in a female donor with esophageal squamous cell carcinoma. The J gene is TRBJ1-6, the V gene TRBV7-6; tentative D call: TRBD1 (6 bases). Sequencing used esophageal tumor tissue. The CDR3 DNA reads TGTGCCAGCAGCTTCCAGGGGACCGGGAACAGTAATTCACCCCTCCACTTT. This gives the protein CASSFQGTGNSNSPLHF.